This TCR beta chain originates from a study of T cell changes during pregnancy in multiple sclerosis. Germline values: CDR1 ENHRY, CDR2 SYGVKD. This CDR3 is built from 13 residues. V was trimmed by 4 bases and J by 7 bases, leaving 10 bases between them. Assay: immunoSEQ multiplex PCR; the TCRdb copy retains only in-frame clones and omits some. The table includes some 110,000 clones, more than 80% detected once. The chain links TRBV10-3 to TRBJ1-4; maybe TRBD1 (5 bases). The sequences come from peripheral blood, collected before pregnancy. This receptor was obtained from a female donor with multiple sclerosis, enrolled in a pregnancy study. The CDR3 spells CAISAGDSEKLFF. DNA for the CDR3: TGTGCCATCAGTGCGGGGGATAGTGAAAAACTGTTTTTT.